These 13 T cell receptor beta chains came from one sample sequenced in a study of T cell responses to AZD1222 COVID-19 vaccine. Some clones are missing from TCRdb's copy, which holds only in-frame ones; the method was immunoSEQ multiplex PCR. Altogether tens of thousands of clones are present, approximately 90% being singletons, with the ten largest covering about 5.2%. The sequencing here drew on peripheral blood, taken on day 0 of AZD1222 vaccination. The receptors were gathered from an adult in good health.

This chain connects TRBV5-4 to TRBJ1-5, with D hard to call. Germline CDR1 and CDR2: SGHNT and YYREEE (reference sequence). V lost 4 bases, J lost 3 bases, and 8 bases lay in between. CDR3 size: 13 residues. CDR3 DNA sequence: TGTGCCAGCAGCCCGGGATACAATCAGCCCCAGCATTTT. Protein: CASSPGYNQPQHF.

The rearrangement links TRBV7-2 to TRBJ1-5, with D possibly TRBD1 on 5 matching bases. V lost 1 base and J 11 bases, leaving 12 bases between the germline ends. CDR3 size: 13 residues. CDR1 is SGHTA and CDR2 is FQGNSA in the germline V gene. The DNA for the CDR3 is TGTGCCAGCAGCTTAGGGGTCAGGGAGGCCCAGCATTTT. Its translation: CASSLGVREAQHF.

The chain joins TRBV21-1 to TRBJ2-2; the table gives TRBD1 as D, unverified against the DNA. TRBV21-1 is a pseudogene segment. CDR3 length equals 16 residues. CDR3 in amino acids: CASSSEDRLNTGELFF. CDR3 coding DNA: TGTGCCAGCAGCTCCGAGGACAGGTTAAACACCGGGGAGCTGTTTTTT.

The chain recombines TRBV2 with TRBJ1-6; D perhaps matches TRBD1 (6 bases). The CDR3 has 14 amino acids. V was clipped by 6 bases and J by 7 bases, with 13 bases between them. CDR1 SNHLY and CDR2 FYNNEI come from the germline V gene. CDR3 nucleotide sequence: TGTGCCAGCAGCCTAACAGGGCTGAATTCACCCCTCCACTTT. It is translated as CASSLTGLNSPLHF.

The J gene is TRBJ1-5, the V gene TRBV30, with 8 bases matching TRBD1. CDR1 is GTSNPN, CDR2 SVGIG, per germline (reference sequence). V lost 7 bases and J lost 6; bases outside the gene matches: 8. The CDR3 consists of 13 residues. CDR3 residues: CAFDRGSGQPQHF. The CDR3 DNA follows: TGTGCCTTTGACAGGGGCTCGGGTCAGCCCCAGCATTTT.

V is TRBV7-2 and J is TRBJ2-5; no reliable D call. The germline V gene has CDR1 SGHTA and CDR2 FQGNSA. The CDR3 sequence is 14 residues long. The V end was cut by 5 bases, the J end by 4 bases, with 14 bases between. The CDR3 region is CASSGWGSIETQYF. In DNA form, the CDR3 reads TGTGCCAGCAGCGGCTGGGGTTCCATAGAGACCCAGTACTTC.

This rearrangement joins TRBV19 to TRBJ1-5; no reliable D call. The germline V gene encodes CDR1 LNHDA and CDR2 SQIVND (reference sequence). The germline V and J ends were trimmed by 4 bases and 8 bases, with 12 bases remaining between them. There are 13 residues in the CDR3. CDR3 coding DNA: TGTGCCAGTAGTACAGATCCTCGGAAGCCCCAGCATTTT. It encodes CASSTDPRKPQHF.

This chain uses TRBV5-1 with TRBJ1-2; D unclear. There are 15 residues in the CDR3. Looked up from germline, CDR1 is SGHRS and CDR2 is YFSETQ. The V end was cut by 2 bases, the J end by 0 bases, with 11 bases between. CDR3 sequence (DNA): TGCGCCAGCAGCTTAGCGGTGGAGGCTAACTATGGCTACACCTTC. It specifies CASSLAVEANYGYTF.

The chain is built from TRBV11-1 and TRBJ1-1; D not resolved. The germline V gene has CDR1 SGHAT and CDR2 FQDESV (reference sequence). The CDR3 is made up of 13 amino acids. V was shortened by 2 bases and J by 0 bases, with 4 bases between the two germline ends. Here the CDR3 DNA reads TGTGCCAGCAGCTTAAGTCTGAACACTGAAGCTTTCTTT. Translating it yields CASSLSLNTEAFF.

This clone occurred a few times. The V call is TRBV9, the J call TRBJ1-2; weak D call: TRBD1 (6 bases). The germline CDR1 and CDR2 sequences are SGDLS and YYNGEE. The CDR3 totals 15 residues. V was clipped by 3 bases and J by 3 bases, with 15 bases between them. The CDR3 loop reads CASSDGTINYYGYTF. CDR3 sequence (DNA): TGTGCCAGCAGCGACGGGACAATCAACTACTATGGCTACACCTTC.

As DNA, the CDR3 is TGTGCCAGCAGGGGAGAGCGCAATCAGCCCCAGCATTTT. Residues: CASRGERNQPQHF. This rearrangement joins TRBV28 to TRBJ1-5, with D unresolved. CDR1 MDHEN and CDR2 SYDVKM come from the germline V gene. V was shortened by 6 bases and J by 2 bases, with 8 bases between the two germline ends. The CDR3 extends over 13 amino acids.

The genes are TRBV29-1 and TRBJ1-2; no reliable D call. The CDR3 has 11 amino acids. V lost 6 bases, J lost 0 bases, and 5 bases lay in between. Germline V gene lookup returns CDR1 SQVTM and CDR2 ANQGSEA. CDR3 bases: TGCAGCGTGGCCTCTAACTATGGCTACACCTTC. Translation gives CSVASNYGYTF.

The chain couples TRBV3-1 (or the pseudogene TRBV3-2) to TRBJ1-2; 11 nucleotides match TRBD1. Trimming removed 4 bases from V and 8 bases from J; junction bases left unmatched: 6. Germline CDR1 is LGHDT and CDR2 is YNNKEL (reference sequence). This CDR3 is 14 amino acids long. The CDR3 sequence: CASSPRTGGKGYTF. As DNA, the CDR3 is TGTGCCAGCAGCCCCCGGACAGGGGGCAAGGGCTACACCTTC.